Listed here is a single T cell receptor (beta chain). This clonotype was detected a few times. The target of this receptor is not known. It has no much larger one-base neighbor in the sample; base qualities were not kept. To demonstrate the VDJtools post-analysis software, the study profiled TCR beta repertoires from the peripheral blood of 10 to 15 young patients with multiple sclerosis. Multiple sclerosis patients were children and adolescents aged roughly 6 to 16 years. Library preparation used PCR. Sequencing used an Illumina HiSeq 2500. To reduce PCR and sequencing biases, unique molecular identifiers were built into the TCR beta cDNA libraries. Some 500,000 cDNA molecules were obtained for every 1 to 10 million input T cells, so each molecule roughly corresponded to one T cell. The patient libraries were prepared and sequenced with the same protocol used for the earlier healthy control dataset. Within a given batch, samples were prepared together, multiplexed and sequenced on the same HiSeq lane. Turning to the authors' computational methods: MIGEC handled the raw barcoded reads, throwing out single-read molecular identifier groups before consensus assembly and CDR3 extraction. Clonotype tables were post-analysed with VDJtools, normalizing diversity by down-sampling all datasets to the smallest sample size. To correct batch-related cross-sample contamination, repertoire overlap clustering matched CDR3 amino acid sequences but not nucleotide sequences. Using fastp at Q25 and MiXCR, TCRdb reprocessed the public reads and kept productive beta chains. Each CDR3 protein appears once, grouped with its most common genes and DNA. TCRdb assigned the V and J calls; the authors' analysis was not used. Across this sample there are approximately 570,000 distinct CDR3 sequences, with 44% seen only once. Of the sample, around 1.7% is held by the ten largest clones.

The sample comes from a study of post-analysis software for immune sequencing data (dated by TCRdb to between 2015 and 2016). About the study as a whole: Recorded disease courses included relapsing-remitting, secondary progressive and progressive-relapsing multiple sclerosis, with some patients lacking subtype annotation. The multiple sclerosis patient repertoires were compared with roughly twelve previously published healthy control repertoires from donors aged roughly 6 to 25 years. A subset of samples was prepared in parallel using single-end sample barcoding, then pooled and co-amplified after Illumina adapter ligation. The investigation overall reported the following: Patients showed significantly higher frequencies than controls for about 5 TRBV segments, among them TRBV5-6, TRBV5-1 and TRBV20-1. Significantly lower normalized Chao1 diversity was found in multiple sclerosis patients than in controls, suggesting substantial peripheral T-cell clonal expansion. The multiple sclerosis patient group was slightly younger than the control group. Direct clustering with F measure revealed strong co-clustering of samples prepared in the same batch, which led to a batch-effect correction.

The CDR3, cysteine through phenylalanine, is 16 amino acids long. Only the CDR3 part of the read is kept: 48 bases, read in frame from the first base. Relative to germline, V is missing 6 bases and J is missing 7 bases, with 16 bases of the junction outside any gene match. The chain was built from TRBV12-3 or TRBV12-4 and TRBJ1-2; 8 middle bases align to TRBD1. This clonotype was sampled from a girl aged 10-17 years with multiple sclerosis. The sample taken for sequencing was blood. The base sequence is TGTGCCAGCAGCTACCCTGGGGCAGGGGGCGAGAGTGGCTACACCTTC. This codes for CASSYPGAGGESGYTF.